The sequence of this TCR beta chain was determined in a study of vaccination effects on CD4 cells after COVID-19. General study findings and limits: Only 1 of 255 vaccine-induced clones from healthy vaccinees cross-reacted with common cold coronaviruses.

Measured with immunoSEQ multiplex PCR; TCRdb has only the in-frame clones, and not every one. The sample contains approximately 87,000 clones, roughly 74% of which appear only once. V lost 1 base and J lost 3, with 2 bases in between. This CDR3 is built from 12 residues. A remark on this clone: Its antigen is undetermined. Other DNA sequences in the same sample also yield this CDR3.

In the ViraFEST assay, antigen-specific CD4+ clonotypes were identified by expansion after peptide-pool stimulation. It was after around 10 days of culture that CD4+ T cells were isolated. Half-medium changes using IL-2 medium occurred on days 3 and 7. The TCR originated in a human donor who received a COVID-19 vaccine. The chain couples TRBV12-3 or TRBV12-4 to TRBJ2-3, with no clear D. Sample: CD4+ T cells from PBMCs cultured with HCoV-229E spike peptides, taken before COVID-19 vaccination. The CDR3 here is CASSLVTDTQYF. For the CDR3, the DNA is TGTGCCAGCAGTTTAGTTACAGATACGCAGTATTTT.